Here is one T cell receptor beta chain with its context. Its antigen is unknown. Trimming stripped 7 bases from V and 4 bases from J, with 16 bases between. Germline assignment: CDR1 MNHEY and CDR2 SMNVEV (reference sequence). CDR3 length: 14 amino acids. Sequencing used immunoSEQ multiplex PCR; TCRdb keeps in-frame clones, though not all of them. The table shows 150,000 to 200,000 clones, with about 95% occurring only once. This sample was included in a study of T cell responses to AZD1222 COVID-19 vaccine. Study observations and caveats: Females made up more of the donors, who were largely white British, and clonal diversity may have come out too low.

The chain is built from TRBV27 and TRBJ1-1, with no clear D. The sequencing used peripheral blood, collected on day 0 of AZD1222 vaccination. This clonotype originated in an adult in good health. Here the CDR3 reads CASTLAGGGTEAFF. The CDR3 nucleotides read TGTGCCAGCACCCTCGCGGGAGGAGGCACTGAAGCTTTCTTT.